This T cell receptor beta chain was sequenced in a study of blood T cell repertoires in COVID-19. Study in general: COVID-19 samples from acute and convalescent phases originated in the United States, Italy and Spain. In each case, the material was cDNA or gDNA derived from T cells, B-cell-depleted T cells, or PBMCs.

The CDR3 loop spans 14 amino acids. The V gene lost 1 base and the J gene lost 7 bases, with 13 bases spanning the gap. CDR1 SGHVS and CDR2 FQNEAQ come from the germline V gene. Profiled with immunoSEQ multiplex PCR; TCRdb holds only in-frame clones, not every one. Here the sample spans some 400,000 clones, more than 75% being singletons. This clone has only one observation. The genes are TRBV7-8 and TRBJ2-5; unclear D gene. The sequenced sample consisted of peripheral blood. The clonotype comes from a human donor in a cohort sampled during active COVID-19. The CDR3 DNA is TGTGCCAGCAGCTTAGACACCCTTCAGGTGACCCAGTACTTC. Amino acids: CASSLDTLQVTQYF.